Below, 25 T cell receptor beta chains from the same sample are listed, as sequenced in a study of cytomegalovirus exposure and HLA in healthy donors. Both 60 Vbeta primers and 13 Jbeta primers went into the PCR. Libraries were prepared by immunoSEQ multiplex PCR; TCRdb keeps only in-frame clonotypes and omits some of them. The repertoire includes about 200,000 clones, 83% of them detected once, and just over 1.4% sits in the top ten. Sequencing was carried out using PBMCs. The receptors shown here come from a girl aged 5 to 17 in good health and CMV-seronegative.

CDR3 DNA sequence: TGTGCCAGCAGCCCCCGGGGGGACACTGAAGCTTTCTTT. Encoded protein: CASSPRGDTEAFF. The chain recombines TRBV5-4 with TRBJ1-1; D may be TRBD1 (5 bases). V was pared by 4 bases and J by 3 bases, with 10 bases between. Per germline, CDR1 SGHNT and CDR2 YYREEE (reference sequence). This CDR3 has 13 amino acids. The variable domain in full, with the rest retrieved from reference TRBV5-4 and TRBJ1-1, is ETGVTQSPTHLIKTRGQQVTLRCSSQSGHNTVSWYQQALGQGPQFIFQYYREEENGRGNFPPRFSGLQFPNYSSELNVNALELDDSALYLCASSPRGDTEAFFGQGTRLTVV.

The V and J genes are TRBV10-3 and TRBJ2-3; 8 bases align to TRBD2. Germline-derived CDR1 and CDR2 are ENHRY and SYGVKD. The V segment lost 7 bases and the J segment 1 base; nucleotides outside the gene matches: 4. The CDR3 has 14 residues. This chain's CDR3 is CAIKSGSGTDTQYF. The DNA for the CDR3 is TGTGCCATCAAAAGCGGGAGTGGCACAGATACGCAGTATTTT.

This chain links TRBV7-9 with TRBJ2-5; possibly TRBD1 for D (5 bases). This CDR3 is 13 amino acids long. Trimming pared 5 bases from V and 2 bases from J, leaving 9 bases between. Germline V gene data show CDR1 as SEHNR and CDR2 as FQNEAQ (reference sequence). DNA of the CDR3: TGTGCCAGCAGCCAGGGCCCTCAAGAGACCCAGTACTTC. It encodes CASSQGPQETQYF.

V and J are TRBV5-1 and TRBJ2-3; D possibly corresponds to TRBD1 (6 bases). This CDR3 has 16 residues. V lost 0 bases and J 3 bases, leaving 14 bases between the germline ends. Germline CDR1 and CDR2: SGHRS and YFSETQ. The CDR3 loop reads CASSLAVGATTDTQYF. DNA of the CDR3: TGCGCCAGCAGCTTGGCCGTGGGGGCGACTACAGATACGCAGTATTTT.

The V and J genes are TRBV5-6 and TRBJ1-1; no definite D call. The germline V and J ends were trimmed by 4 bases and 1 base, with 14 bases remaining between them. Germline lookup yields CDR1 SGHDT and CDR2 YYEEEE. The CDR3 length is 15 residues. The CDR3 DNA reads TGTGCCAGCAGCGGGCTGCTGGGTGCGAACACTGAAGCTTTCTTT. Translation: CASSGLLGANTEAFF.

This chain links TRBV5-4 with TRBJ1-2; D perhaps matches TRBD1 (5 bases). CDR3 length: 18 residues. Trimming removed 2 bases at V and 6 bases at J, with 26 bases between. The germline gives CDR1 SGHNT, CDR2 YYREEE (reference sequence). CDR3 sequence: CASSLLIGYSQGSDGYTF. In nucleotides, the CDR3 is TGTGCCAGCAGCTTACTTATCGGTTATTCGCAGGGCTCTGATGGCTACACCTTC.

The CDR3 coding sequence is TGTGCCATCTCGACAGGGCCGGCGTATGGCTACACCTTC. Its translation: CAISTGPAYGYTF. The rearrangement uses TRBV10-3 and TRBJ1-2; 7 bases align to TRBD1. CDR3 length equals 13 residues. Germline CDR1 is ENHRY and CDR2 is SYGVKD. Trimming at V came to 8 bases and at J to 5 bases, leaving 8 bases not matched to a gene.

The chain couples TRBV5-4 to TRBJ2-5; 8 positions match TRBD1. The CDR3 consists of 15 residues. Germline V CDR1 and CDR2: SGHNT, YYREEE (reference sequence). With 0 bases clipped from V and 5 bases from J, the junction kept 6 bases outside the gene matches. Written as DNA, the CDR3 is TGTGCCAGCAGCTTGGGGCAGGGGGCTTGGGAGACCCAGTACTTC. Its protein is CASSLGQGAWETQYF.

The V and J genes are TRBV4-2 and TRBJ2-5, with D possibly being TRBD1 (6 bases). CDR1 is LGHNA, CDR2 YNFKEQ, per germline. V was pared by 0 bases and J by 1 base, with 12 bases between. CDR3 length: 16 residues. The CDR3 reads CASSQDWTTGQETQYF. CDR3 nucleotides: TGTGCCAGCAGCCAAGATTGGACGACAGGCCAAGAGACCCAGTACTTC.

CDR3 region: CASSVGHSNTEAFF. The CDR3 region has the DNA TGTGCCAGCAGCGTAGGCCACAGCAACACTGAAGCTTTCTTT. The chain couples TRBV9 to TRBJ1-1; D is uncertain. The V gene's germline CDR1 is SGDLS and CDR2 YYNGEE. This CDR3 has 14 residues. Deletions cut 0 bases from V and 2 bases from J, with 8 bases between.

CDR3 sequence: CASSKTGTNSGNTIYF. The CDR3 coding sequence is TGTGCCAGCAGTAAGACCGGGACAAACTCTGGAAACACCATATATTTT. This chain uses TRBV25-1 with TRBJ1-3, with D possibly being TRBD1 (6 bases). Germline V gene data show CDR1 as MGHDK and CDR2 as SYGVNS. This CDR3 is 16 amino acids long. V shed 5 bases and J shed 0 bases, with 14 bases lying between them. Drawing the rest from reference TRBV25-1 and TRBJ1-3, the complete variable domain is EADIYQTPRYLVIGTGKKITLECSQTMGHDKMYWYQQDPGMELHLIHYSYGVNSTEKGDLSSESTVSRIRTEHFPLTLESARPSHTSQYLCASSKTGTNSGNTIYFGEGSWLTVV.

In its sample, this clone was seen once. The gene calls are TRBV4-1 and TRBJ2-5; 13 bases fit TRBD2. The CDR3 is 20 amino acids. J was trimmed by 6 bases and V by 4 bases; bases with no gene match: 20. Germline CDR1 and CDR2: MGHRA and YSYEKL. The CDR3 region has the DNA TGCGCCAGCAGCCCTATTTCCTATTTCACTAGCGGGGGGGCCAGTAAGACCCAGTACTTC. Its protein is CASSPISYFTSGGASKTQYF.

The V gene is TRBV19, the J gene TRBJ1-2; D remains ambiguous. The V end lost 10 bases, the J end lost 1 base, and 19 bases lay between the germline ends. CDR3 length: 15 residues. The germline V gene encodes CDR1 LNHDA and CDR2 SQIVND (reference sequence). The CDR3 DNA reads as TGTGCCACTTCCCCAAGCAGTCGGGGTAACTATGGCTACACCTTC. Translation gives CATSPSSRGNYGYTF.

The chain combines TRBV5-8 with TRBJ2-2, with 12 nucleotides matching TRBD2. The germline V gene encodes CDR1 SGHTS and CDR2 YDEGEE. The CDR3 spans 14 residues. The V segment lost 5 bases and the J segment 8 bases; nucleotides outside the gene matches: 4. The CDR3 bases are TGTGCCAGCAGTCGTGGACTAGCGGGAGGGGAGCTGTTTTTT. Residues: CASSRGLAGGELFF.

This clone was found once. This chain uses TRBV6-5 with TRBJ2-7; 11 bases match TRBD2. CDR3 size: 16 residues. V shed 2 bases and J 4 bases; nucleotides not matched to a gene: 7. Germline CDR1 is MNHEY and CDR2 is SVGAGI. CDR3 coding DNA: TGTGCCAGCAGTTACGCTACTAGCGGGAGCTATTACGAGCAGTACTTC. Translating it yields CASSYATSGSYYEQYF.

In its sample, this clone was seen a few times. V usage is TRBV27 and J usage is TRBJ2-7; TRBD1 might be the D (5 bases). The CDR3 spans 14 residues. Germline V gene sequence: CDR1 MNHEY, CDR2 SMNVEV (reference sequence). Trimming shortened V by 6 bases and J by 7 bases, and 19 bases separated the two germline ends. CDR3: CASREQQVLGEQYF. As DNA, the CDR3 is TGTGCCAGCAGGGAACAACAGGTATTGGGGGAGCAGTACTTC.

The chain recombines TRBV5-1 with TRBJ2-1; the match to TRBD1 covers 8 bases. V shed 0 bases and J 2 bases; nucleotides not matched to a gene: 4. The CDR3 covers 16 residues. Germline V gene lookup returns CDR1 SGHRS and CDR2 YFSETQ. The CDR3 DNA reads TGCGCCAGCAGCTTGGGGACAGGGCAGGCCTACAATGAGCAGTTCTTC. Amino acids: CASSLGTGQAYNEQFF.

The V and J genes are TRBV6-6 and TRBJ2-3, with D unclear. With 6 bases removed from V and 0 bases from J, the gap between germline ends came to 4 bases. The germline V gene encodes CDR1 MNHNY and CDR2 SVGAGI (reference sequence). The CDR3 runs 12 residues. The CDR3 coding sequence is TGTGCCAGCAGCCCTAGCACAGATACGCAGTATTTT. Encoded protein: CASSPSTDTQYF.

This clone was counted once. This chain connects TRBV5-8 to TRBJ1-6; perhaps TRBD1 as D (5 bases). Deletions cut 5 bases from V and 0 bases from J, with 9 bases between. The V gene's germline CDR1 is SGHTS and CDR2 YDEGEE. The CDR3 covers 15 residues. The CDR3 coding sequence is TGTGCCAGCAGATTCAGGGTCTCCTATAATTCACCCCTCCACTTT. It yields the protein CASRFRVSYNSPLHF. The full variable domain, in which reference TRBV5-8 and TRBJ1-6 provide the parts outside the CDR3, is EAGVTQSPTHLIKTRGQQATLRCSPISGHTSVYWYQQALGLGLQFLLWYDEGEERNRGNFPPRFSGRQFPNYSSELNVNALELEDSALYLCASRFRVSYNSPLHFGNGTRLTVT.

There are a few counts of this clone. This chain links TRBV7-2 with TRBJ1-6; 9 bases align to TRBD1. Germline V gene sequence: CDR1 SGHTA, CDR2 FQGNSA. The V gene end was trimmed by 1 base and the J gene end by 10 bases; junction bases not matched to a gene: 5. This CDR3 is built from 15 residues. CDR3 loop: CASSLDGTGFSPLHF. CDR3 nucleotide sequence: TGTGCCAGCAGCTTAGATGGGACAGGGTTCTCACCCCTCCACTTT.

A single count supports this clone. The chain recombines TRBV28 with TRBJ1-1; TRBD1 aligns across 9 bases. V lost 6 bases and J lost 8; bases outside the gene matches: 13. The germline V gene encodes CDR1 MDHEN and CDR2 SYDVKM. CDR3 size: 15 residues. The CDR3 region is CASSRFRQGVREAFF. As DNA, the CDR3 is TGTGCCAGCAGCCGATTCCGACAGGGGGTGAGGGAAGCTTTCTTT.

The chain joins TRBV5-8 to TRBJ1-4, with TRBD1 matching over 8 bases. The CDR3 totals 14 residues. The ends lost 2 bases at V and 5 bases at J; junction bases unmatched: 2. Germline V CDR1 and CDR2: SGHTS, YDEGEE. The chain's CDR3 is CASSFGTGNEKLFF. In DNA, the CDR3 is TGTGCCAGCAGCTTCGGGACAGGAAATGAAAAACTGTTTTTT. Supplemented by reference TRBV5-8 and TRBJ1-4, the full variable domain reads EAGVTQSPTHLIKTRGQQATLRCSPISGHTSVYWYQQALGLGLQFLLWYDEGEERNRGNFPPRFSGRQFPNYSSELNVNALELEDSALYLCASSFGTGNEKLFFGSGTQLSVL.

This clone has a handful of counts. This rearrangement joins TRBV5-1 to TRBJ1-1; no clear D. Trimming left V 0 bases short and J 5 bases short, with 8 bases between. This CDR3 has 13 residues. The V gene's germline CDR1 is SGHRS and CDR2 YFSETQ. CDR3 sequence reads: CASSLGQSTEAFF. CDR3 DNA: TGCGCCAGCAGCTTGGGACAATCGACTGAAGCTTTCTTT.

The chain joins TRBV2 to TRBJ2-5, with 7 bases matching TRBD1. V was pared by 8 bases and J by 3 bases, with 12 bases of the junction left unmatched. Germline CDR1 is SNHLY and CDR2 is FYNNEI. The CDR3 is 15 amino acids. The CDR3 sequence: CASGQQGLSKETQYF. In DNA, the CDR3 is TGTGCCAGCGGACAACAGGGGCTGAGCAAAGAGACCCAGTACTTC.

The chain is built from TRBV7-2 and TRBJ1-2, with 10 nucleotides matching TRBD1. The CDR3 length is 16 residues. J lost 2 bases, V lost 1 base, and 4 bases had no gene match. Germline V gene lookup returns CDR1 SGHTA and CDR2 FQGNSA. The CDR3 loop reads CASSLVGQGGNYGYTF. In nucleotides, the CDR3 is TGTGCCAGCAGCTTAGTTGGACAGGGGGGAAACTATGGCTACACCTTC.